The clone carrying this TCR beta chain came up many times. Antigen unknown. These data are taken from a study of T cell repertoires in cytomegalovirus infection. Turning to the study itself: CMV epitopes used comprised recently identified HLA-C-restricted ones and well-studied HLA-B-restricted ones. Indications came from public TCR beta signatures; they pointed to CMV infection and to a matching HLA type. Study-level findings and limits: Across the ex vivo response, the dominant clonotypes were HLA-C-restricted CMV-specific TCR beta clonotypes. Carriers of CMV plus the relevant HLA were identified by cumulative public TCR beta family frequency.

TCRdb passed the reads through MiXCR, listing each CDR3 protein once. Of about a million distinct CDR3 sequences listed, around 32% were seen once; the top ten hold about an eighth. V dropped 2 bases and J dropped 6; count of bases not matched to a gene: 10. Germline lookup yields CDR1 MNHEY and CDR2 SVGAGI. The CDR3 spans 16 residues. The TCR sequence derives from a human donor in good health (CMV status not recorded). Some clones in this sample may be carry-over from other donors' samples. The chain is built from TRBV6-5 and TRBJ2-5; 9 positions match TRBD2. This specimen was cultured CD8+ T cells from PBMCs, taken from culture after CMV antigen stimulation. DNA of the CDR3: TGTGCCAGCAGTTACAGAGAGGGCGGGGGGGCGAAGACCCAGTACTTC. As protein: CASSYREGGGAKTQYF.